This T cell receptor (beta chain) was obtained from a study of T cell repertoires in cytomegalovirus infection. Using its own MiXCR run on the reads, TCRdb lists one record per CDR3 protein. The repertoire consists of 750,000 to 950,000 distinct CDR3 sequences, with just under 30% occurring once and the leading ten covering roughly 13%. The table lists this clonotype with a count of one. Its matching antigen is unknown. Without the conserved terminal phenylalanine or tryptophan, this CDR3 likely stems from a read error. Germline V CDR1 and CDR2: MNHEY, SMNVEV (reference sequence). CDR3 length: 16 amino acids. V gave up 3 bases and J gave up 7 bases, with 19 bases separating them.

The TCR was taken from a human donor in good health (CMV status not recorded). Some clones in this sample may be carry-over from other donors' samples. The J gene is TRBJ2-1, the V gene TRBV27; D perhaps matches TRBD2 (5 bases). Sequenced here: cultured CD8+ T cells from PBMCs, sampled from culture after CMV antigen stimulation. Here the CDR3 DNA reads TGTGCCAGCAGTTTCCAGACTGCGGGCAGCCTAAATGAGCAGTTCTCC. Translation: CASSFQTAGSLNEQFS.